These T cell receptor beta chains were read from a single sample in a study of CD8+ T cells in alopecia areata. The protocol was immunoSEQ multiplex PCR, while the TCRdb copy is restricted to in-frame clones and leaves out a portion. The sample carries about 200,000 clones, over 45% recorded once. The starting material was CD4+ T cells sorted from blood, obtained at week 24, from a patient treated with tofacitinib. These receptors all stem from a human donor with alopecia areata. CDR3s include the opening cysteine and the closing phenylalanine or tryptophan. Fields, in order: V gene, clone size, J gene, D gene, CDR3 DNA, CDR3 protein. D genes are given only for firm matches. Some rows mark clone size as missing; the rest say once, few, many or name a class of expanded clone.

v_gene: TRBV9; abundance: NA; j_gene: TRBJ1-2; d_gene: NA; CDR3nt: TGTGCCAGCAGCACACCGGGGAGCTCGGGAGGCTACACCTTC; CDR3aa: CASSTPGSSGGYTF
v_gene: TRBV7-2; abundance: NA; j_gene: TRBJ1-1; d_gene: NA; CDR3nt: TGTGCCAGCAGCTTAGTGGTCCGGGTATCTATGAACACTGAAGCTTTCTTT; CDR3aa: CASSLVVRVSMNTEAFF
v_gene: TRBV30; abundance: NA; j_gene: TRBJ2-3; d_gene: TRBD2; CDR3nt: TGTGCCTGGACCAGCGGGAGAACAGATACGCAGTATTTT; CDR3aa: CAWTSGRTDTQYF
v_gene: TRBV19; abundance: NA; j_gene: TRBJ1-2; d_gene: TRBD1; CDR3nt: TGTGCCAGTAGTCCGGACAGGGATTGGTATGGCTACACCTTC; CDR3aa: CASSPDRDWYGYTF
v_gene: TRBV10-3; abundance: NA; j_gene: TRBJ2-1; d_gene: NA; CDR3nt: TGTGCCATCAGCCATCCATTGGGGGAGCAGTTCTTC; CDR3aa: CAISHPLGEQFF
v_gene: TRBV6-5; abundance: NA; j_gene: TRBJ1-5; d_gene: TRBD1; CDR3nt: TGTGCCAGCAGTTACTCCAACACAGGGGACCAGCCCCAGCATTTT; CDR3aa: CASSYSNTGDQPQHF
v_gene: TRBV30; abundance: NA; j_gene: TRBJ2-1; d_gene: TRBD2; CDR3nt: TGTGCCTGGAAAACTAGCGGGCATGAGCAGTTCTTC; CDR3aa: CAWKTSGHEQFF
v_gene: TRBV6-5; abundance: NA; j_gene: TRBJ2-7; d_gene: TRBD1; CDR3nt: TGTGCCAGCAGGGGACCGGGACAGGGCTACGAGCAGTACTTC; CDR3aa: CASRGPGQGYEQYF
v_gene: TRBV11-2; abundance: NA; j_gene: TRBJ2-7; d_gene: TRBD1; CDR3nt: TGTGCCAGCAGCCTAGGGACAGGCGGTGCCTACGAGCAGTACTTC; CDR3aa: CASSLGTGGAYEQYF
v_gene: TRBV6-5; abundance: NA; j_gene: TRBJ1-1; d_gene: NA; CDR3nt: TGTGCCAGCAGCCGGGGAGGGGGCACTGAAGCTTTCTTT; CDR3aa: CASSRGGGTEAFF
v_gene: TRBV19; abundance: NA; j_gene: TRBJ2-1; d_gene: NA; CDR3nt: TGTGCCAGTAGTATAGCGGGAGTGTCCTACAATGAGCAGTTCTTC; CDR3aa: CASSIAGVSYNEQFF
v_gene: TRBV28; abundance: NA; j_gene: TRBJ2-5; d_gene: NA; CDR3nt: TGTGCCAGCAGTCGACAGGTCCAGCAAGAGACCCAGTACTTC; CDR3aa: CASSRQVQQETQYF
v_gene: TRBV7-2; abundance: once; j_gene: TRBJ2-5; d_gene: TRBD2; CDR3nt: TGTGCCAGCAGCTTCAGGCGGGGGGAGACCCAGTACTTC; CDR3aa: CASSFRRGETQYF
v_gene: TRBV28; abundance: NA; j_gene: TRBJ1-5; d_gene: TRBD1; CDR3nt: TGTGCCAGCAGTCTTTGGACAGGGGGCGGCAATCAGCCCCAGCATTTT; CDR3aa: CASSLWTGGGNQPQHF
v_gene: TRBV29-1; abundance: NA; j_gene: TRBJ1-2; d_gene: TRBD1; CDR3nt: TGCAGCGTTGAAGATCCCCGAGACAGGGATGGCTACACCTTC; CDR3aa: CSVEDPRDRDGYTF
v_gene: TRBV5-4; abundance: NA; j_gene: TRBJ2-1; d_gene: NA; CDR3nt: TGTGCCAGCAGCCGAACCCGGGACCTCGCGGGAAATGAGCAGTTCTTC; CDR3aa: CASSRTRDLAGNEQFF
v_gene: TRBV30; abundance: NA; j_gene: TRBJ2-1; d_gene: NA; CDR3nt: TGTGCCTGGAGTGTACAAAGGGACAATGAGCAGTTCTTC; CDR3aa: CAWSVQRDNEQFF
v_gene: TRBV4-1; abundance: few; j_gene: TRBJ2-3; d_gene: NA; CDR3nt: TGCGCCAGCAGCCAAGAAGGAGGGCTCGGCACAGATACGCAGTATTTT; CDR3aa: CASSQEGGLGTDTQYF
v_gene: TRBV5-1; abundance: NA; j_gene: TRBJ2-1; d_gene: NA; CDR3nt: TGCGCCAGCAGCCGACTAGAAAACTACAATGAGCAGTTCTTC; CDR3aa: CASSRLENYNEQFF
v_gene: TRBV4-1; abundance: NA; j_gene: TRBJ2-3; d_gene: TRBD1; CDR3nt: TGCGCCAGCAGCTTCACCGGGACAGGGGCAGATACGCAGTATTTT; CDR3aa: CASSFTGTGADTQYF
v_gene: TRBV6-5; abundance: NA; j_gene: TRBJ1-2; d_gene: NA; CDR3nt: TGTGCCAGCAGTTACCGAGGACAAGGCGACTATGGCTACACCTTC; CDR3aa: CASSYRGQGDYGYTF
v_gene: TRBV5-1; abundance: NA; j_gene: TRBJ2-5; d_gene: TRBD2; CDR3nt: TGCGCCAGCAGCAGAGCGGGGGCTGGGGAGACCCAGTACTTC; CDR3aa: CASSRAGAGETQYF
v_gene: TRBV5-1; abundance: few; j_gene: TRBJ2-1; d_gene: TRBD1; CDR3nt: TGCGCCAGCAGCATGGACACAGGGGGCGAGCAGTTCTTC; CDR3aa: CASSMDTGGEQFF
v_gene: TRBV5-1; abundance: NA; j_gene: TRBJ1-1; d_gene: TRBD1; CDR3nt: TGCGCCAGCAGCTTGGTGCCAGGGGGCGGCACTGAAGCTTTCTTT; CDR3aa: CASSLVPGGGTEAFF
v_gene: TRBV5-1; abundance: NA; j_gene: TRBJ2-1; d_gene: TRBD1; CDR3nt: TGCGCCAGCAGCTTAGGAGCCGGGACAGCTGCCATTAATGAGCAGTTCTTC; CDR3aa: CASSLGAGTAAINEQFF
v_gene: TRBV7-9; abundance: NA; j_gene: TRBJ1-4; d_gene: NA; CDR3nt: TGTGCCAGCAGCTTTGACAGAACAACTAATGAAAAACTGTTTTTT; CDR3aa: CASSFDRTTNEKLFF
v_gene: TRBV2; abundance: NA; j_gene: TRBJ2-3; d_gene: NA; CDR3nt: TGTGCCAGCAGTGAAGCAGGGACTCCCCGCTATTTT; CDR3aa: CASSEAGTPRYF
v_gene: TRBV6-1; abundance: NA; j_gene: TRBJ2-1; d_gene: NA; CDR3nt: TGTGCCGCCCAACCCCGGGGACAAAAGTACAATGAGCAGTTCTTC; CDR3aa: CAAQPRGQKYNEQFF
v_gene: TRBV5-1; abundance: NA; j_gene: TRBJ2-6; d_gene: TRBD1; CDR3nt: TGCGCCAGCAGCCTGGGACAGGGGGCCGGTGGGGCCAACGTCCTGACTTTC; CDR3aa: CASSLGQGAGGANVLTF
v_gene: TRBV28; abundance: few; j_gene: TRBJ1-4; d_gene: NA; CDR3nt: TGTGCCAGCAGTTTAGAAGAAAAACTGTTTTTT; CDR3aa: CASSLEEKLFF
v_gene: TRBV19; abundance: NA; j_gene: TRBJ2-3; d_gene: NA; CDR3nt: TGTGCCAGTAGTACGGCCTGGACTACAGATACGCAGTATTTT; CDR3aa: CASSTAWTTDTQYF
v_gene: TRBV6-5; abundance: NA; j_gene: TRBJ1-2; d_gene: TRBD1; CDR3nt: TGTGCCAGCATTCCCACCCAGGGGGGGAACTATGGCTACACCTTC; CDR3aa: CASIPTQGGNYGYTF
v_gene: TRBV6-5; abundance: NA; j_gene: TRBJ2-7; d_gene: NA; CDR3nt: TGTGCCAGCAGGGAGGGGTCCGCCTACGAGCAGTACTTC; CDR3aa: CASREGSAYEQYF
v_gene: TRBV30; abundance: NA; j_gene: TRBJ1-1; d_gene: NA; CDR3nt: TGTGCCTGGAGTGTACGTACAGGGATGAACACTGAAGCTTTCTTT; CDR3aa: CAWSVRTGMNTEAFF
v_gene: TRBV5-1; abundance: NA; j_gene: TRBJ2-3; d_gene: NA; CDR3nt: TGCGCCAGCAGCTCGGACGGCACAGATACGCAGTATTTT; CDR3aa: CASSSDGTDTQYF
v_gene: TRBV4-1; abundance: few; j_gene: TRBJ2-5; d_gene: NA; CDR3nt: TGCGCCAGCAGCCCCCGCGGGGAAGAGACCCAGTACTTC; CDR3aa: CASSPRGEETQYF
v_gene: TRBV23-1; abundance: few; j_gene: TRBJ2-7; d_gene: TRBD1; CDR3nt: TGCGCCAGTACCGGGACAGACGGTTACGAGCAGTACTTC; CDR3aa: CASTGTDGYEQYF
v_gene: TRBV29-1; abundance: NA; j_gene: TRBJ2-5; d_gene: TRBD1; CDR3nt: TGCAGCGTTGAAGACGGGACAGCTGGTGAGACCCAGTACTTC; CDR3aa: CSVEDGTAGETQYF
v_gene: TRBV28; abundance: few; j_gene: TRBJ2-1; d_gene: NA; CDR3nt: TGTGCCAGCGGGGCTTGGGACCAAAACAATGAGCAGTTCTTC; CDR3aa: CASGAWDQNNEQFF
v_gene: TRBV29-1; abundance: few; j_gene: TRBJ2-7; d_gene: NA; CDR3nt: TGCAGCGTTGAAAGTGACGGATACTACGAGCAGTACTTC; CDR3aa: CSVESDGYYEQYF
v_gene: TRBV18; abundance: once; j_gene: TRBJ2-2; d_gene: NA; CDR3nt: TGTGCCAGCTCACCTCCCCAGGGGGGAGTCACCGGGGAGCTGTTTTTT; CDR3aa: CASSPPQGGVTGELFF
v_gene: TRBV30; abundance: NA; j_gene: TRBJ2-1; d_gene: NA; CDR3nt: TGTGCCTGGAGTGTAATGGTGTTGGGTGAGCAGTTCTTC; CDR3aa: CAWSVMVLGEQFF
v_gene: TRBV5-1; abundance: NA; j_gene: TRBJ1-1; d_gene: NA; CDR3nt: TGCGCCAGCAGCTTGGGGACTTCCAACACTGAAGCTTTCTTT; CDR3aa: CASSLGTSNTEAFF
v_gene: TRBV14; abundance: NA; j_gene: TRBJ2-3; d_gene: TRBD2; CDR3nt: TGTGCCAGCAGCCAAGTCCGGGGGGGCGTCCCAGATACGCAGTATTTT; CDR3aa: CASSQVRGGVPDTQYF
v_gene: TRBV29-1; abundance: NA; j_gene: TRBJ2-1; d_gene: TRBD2; CDR3nt: TGCAGCGGCCGTACTAGCGGGAGGAGTAATGAGCAGTTCTTC; CDR3aa: CSGRTSGRSNEQFF
v_gene: TRBV27; abundance: NA; j_gene: TRBJ2-3; d_gene: NA; CDR3nt: TGTGCCAGCAGTCCAAAAACCCACAGGGTTAACCCTAGCACAGATACGCAGTATTTT; CDR3aa: CASSPKTHRVNPSTDTQYF
v_gene: TRBV15; abundance: few; j_gene: TRBJ1-2; d_gene: NA; CDR3nt: TGTGCGACCGAGGTGAACTATGGCTACACCTTC; CDR3aa: CATEVNYGYTF
v_gene: TRBV5-1; abundance: NA; j_gene: TRBJ1-1; d_gene: NA; CDR3nt: TGCGCCAGCAGCTTGGGGCGGAGACCCGAGGACACTGAAGCTTTCTTT; CDR3aa: CASSLGRRPEDTEAFF